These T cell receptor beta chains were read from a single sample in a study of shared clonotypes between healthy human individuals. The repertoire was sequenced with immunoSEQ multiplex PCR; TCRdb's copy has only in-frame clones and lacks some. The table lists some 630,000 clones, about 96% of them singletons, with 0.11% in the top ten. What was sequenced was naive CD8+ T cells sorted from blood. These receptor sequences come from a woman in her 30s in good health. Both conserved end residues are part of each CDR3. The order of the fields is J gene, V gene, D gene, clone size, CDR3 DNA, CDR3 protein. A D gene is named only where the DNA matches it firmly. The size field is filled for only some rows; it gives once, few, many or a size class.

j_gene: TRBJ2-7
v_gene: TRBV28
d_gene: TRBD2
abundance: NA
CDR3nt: TGTGCCAGCAGTGATACCAGGGAGGGATACGAGCAGTACTTC
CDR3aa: CASSDTREGYEQYF

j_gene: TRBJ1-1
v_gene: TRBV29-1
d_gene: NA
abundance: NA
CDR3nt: TGCAGCGTTGGGGGGGGGAACACTGAAGCTTTCTTT
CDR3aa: CSVGGGNTEAFF

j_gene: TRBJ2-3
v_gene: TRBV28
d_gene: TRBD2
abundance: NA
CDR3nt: TGTGCCAGCAGAGCGGGGACCACAGATACGCAGTATTTT
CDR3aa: CASRAGTTDTQYF

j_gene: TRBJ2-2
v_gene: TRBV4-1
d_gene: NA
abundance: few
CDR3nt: TGCGCCAGCAGCCAACGGTCCACCGGGGAGCTGTTTTTT
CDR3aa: CASSQRSTGELFF

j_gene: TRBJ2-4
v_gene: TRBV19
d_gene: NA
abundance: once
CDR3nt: TGTGCCAGTAGTATGCGACAGGACATTCAGTACTTC
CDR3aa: CASSMRQDIQYF

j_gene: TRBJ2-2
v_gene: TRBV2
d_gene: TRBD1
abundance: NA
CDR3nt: TGTGCCAGCAGACCCAGGACAGGGGGCAGTTCAAACACCGGGGAGCTGTTTTTT
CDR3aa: CASRPRTGGSSNTGELFF

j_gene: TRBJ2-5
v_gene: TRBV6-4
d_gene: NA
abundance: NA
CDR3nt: TGTGCCAGCAGTGACTCGGCAAAAGAGACCCAGTACTTC
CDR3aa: CASSDSAKETQYF

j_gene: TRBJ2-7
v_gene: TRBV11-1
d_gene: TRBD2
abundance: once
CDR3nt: TGTGCCAGCAGTCCTACGAGCGGGAGCTCCTACGAGCAGTACTTC
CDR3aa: CASSPTSGSSYEQYF

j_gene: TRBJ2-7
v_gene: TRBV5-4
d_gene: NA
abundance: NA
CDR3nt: TGTGCCAGCAGCAACATAGGGAGCTCCTACGAGCAGTACTTC
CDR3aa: CASSNIGSSYEQYF

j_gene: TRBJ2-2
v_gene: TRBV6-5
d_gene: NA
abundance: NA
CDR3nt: TGTGCCAGCAGTTATGGTGAGGGGGAGCTGTTTTTT
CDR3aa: CASSYGEGELFF

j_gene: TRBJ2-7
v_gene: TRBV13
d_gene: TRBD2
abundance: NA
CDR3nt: TGTGCCAGCAGTTATAGCGGGAGGGGCTCCTACGAGCAGTACTTC
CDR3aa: CASSYSGRGSYEQYF

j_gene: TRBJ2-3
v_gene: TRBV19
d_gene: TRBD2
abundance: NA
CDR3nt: TGTGCCAGCAAAAAAGGGACTAGCGGATCAGATACGCAGTATTTT
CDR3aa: CASKKGTSGSDTQYF

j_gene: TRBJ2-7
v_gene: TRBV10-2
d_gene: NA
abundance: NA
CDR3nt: TGCGCCAGCAGTGATAGTGCGGGTCTGGACTACGAGCAGTACTTC
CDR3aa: CASSDSAGLDYEQYF

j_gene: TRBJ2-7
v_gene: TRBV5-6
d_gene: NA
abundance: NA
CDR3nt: TGTGCCAGCAGCGCCGGACAGTTTCCCTACGAGCAGTACTTC
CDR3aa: CASSAGQFPYEQYF

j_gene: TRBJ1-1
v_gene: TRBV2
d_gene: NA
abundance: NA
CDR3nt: TGTGCCAGCAGGAACCCTGGGCAGGAAGCTTTCTTT
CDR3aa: CASRNPGQEAFF

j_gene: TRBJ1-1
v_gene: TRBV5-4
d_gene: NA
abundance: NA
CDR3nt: TGTGCCAGCAGCTTGGAGGGGAGGCAGGCTGAAGCTTTCTTT
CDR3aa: CASSLEGRQAEAFF

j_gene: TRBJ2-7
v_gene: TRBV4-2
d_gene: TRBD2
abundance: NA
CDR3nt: TGTGCCAGCAGCCAAGATCCTAGCGGGAGGAGCTACGAGCAGTACTTC
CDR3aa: CASSQDPSGRSYEQYF

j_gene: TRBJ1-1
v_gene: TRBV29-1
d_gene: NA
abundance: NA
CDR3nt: TGCAGCGTGGACCCCTCCAGCATGAACACTGAAGCTTTCTTT
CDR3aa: CSVDPSSMNTEAFF

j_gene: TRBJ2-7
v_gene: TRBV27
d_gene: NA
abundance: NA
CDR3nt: TGTGCCAGCAAGGAGGACGGGAGTCCCGGTTACGAGCAGTACTTC
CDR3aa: CASKEDGSPGYEQYF

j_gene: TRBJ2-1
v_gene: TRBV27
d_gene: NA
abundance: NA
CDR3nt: TGTGCCAGCAGTTTAGGGGGCAATGAGCAGTTCTTC
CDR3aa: CASSLGGNEQFF

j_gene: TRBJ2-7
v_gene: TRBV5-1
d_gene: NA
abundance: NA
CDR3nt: TGCGCCAGCAGCTTGGAAGGGGGCTGGGGAGGGCAGTACTTC
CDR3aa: CASSLEGGWGGQYF

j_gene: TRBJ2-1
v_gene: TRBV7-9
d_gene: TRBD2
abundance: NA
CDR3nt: TGTGCCAGCAGCCCACCCGGAGGGGGGACTAGCGGGAGGTTTGAGCAGTTCTTC
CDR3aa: CASSPPGGGTSGRFEQFF

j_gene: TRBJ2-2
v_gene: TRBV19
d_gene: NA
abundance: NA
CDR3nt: TGTGCCAGTAGCCAGGCTCCTGCGGTCACCGGGGAGCTGTTTTTT
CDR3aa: CASSQAPAVTGELFF

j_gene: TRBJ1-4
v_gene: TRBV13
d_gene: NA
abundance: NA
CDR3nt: TGTGCCAGCAGCTGGGGGACAACTAATGAAAAACTGTTTTTT
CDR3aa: CASSWGTTNEKLFF

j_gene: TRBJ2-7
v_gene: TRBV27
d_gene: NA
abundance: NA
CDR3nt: TGTGCCAGCAGGGACTCCGGGACATCCTTACGCGAGCAGTACTTC
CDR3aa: CASRDSGTSLREQYF

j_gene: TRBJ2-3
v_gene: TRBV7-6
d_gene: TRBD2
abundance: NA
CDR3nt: TGTGCCAGCAGCTCCATGGCGGGAGGTAAAGATACGCAGTATTTT
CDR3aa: CASSSMAGGKDTQYF

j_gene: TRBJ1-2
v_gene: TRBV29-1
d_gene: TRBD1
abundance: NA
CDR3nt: TGCAGCGTTGAACTCGACAGGGCTAACTATGGCTACACCTTC
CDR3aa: CSVELDRANYGYTF

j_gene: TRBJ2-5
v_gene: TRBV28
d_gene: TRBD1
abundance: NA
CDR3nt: TGTGCCAGCAGTTTATTAACAGGGGATCAAGAGACCCAGTACTTC
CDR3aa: CASSLLTGDQETQYF

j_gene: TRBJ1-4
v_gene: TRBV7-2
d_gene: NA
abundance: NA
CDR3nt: TGTGCCAGCAGCTTAAGAGGGGAAAAACTGTTTTTT
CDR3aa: CASSLRGEKLFF

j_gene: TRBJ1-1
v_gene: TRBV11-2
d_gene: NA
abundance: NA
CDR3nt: TGTGCCAGCAGCTTCGGCAGGGGTGTTTCGAACACTGAAGCTTTCTTT
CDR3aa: CASSFGRGVSNTEAFF

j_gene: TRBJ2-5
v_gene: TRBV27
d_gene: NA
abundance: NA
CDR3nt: TGTGCCAGCAGTTTAGCGGGCGGGGAGGAGCAGTACTTC
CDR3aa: CASSLAGGEEQYF

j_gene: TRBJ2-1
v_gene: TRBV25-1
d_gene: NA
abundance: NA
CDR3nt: TGTGCCAGCAGTCACGCGGGCGTCCATAAGGTCTACAATGAGCAGTTCTTC
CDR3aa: CASSHAGVHKVYNEQFF

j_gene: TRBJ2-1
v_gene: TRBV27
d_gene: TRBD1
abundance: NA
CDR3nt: TGTGCCAGCAGTTTACCCTCGACAGGGAGCGAGCCTGGACACAATGAGCAGTTCTTC
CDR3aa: CASSLPSTGSEPGHNEQFF

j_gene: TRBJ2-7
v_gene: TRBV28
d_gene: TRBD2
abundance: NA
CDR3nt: TGTGCCAGCAGCTTCCCCAGGCGGGAGGGCCGGTACGAGCAGTACTTC
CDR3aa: CASSFPRREGRYEQYF

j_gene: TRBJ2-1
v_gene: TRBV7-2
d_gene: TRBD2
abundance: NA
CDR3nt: TGTGCCAGCAGCTCCAATAGCGGGAGCTCCTACAATGAGCAGTTCTTC
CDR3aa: CASSSNSGSSYNEQFF

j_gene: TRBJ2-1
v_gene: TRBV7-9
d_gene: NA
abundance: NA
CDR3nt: TGTGCCAGCAGCATTGGGTTGGGCAATGAGCAGTTCTTC
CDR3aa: CASSIGLGNEQFF

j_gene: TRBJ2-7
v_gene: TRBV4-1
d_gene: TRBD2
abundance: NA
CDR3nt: TGCGCCAGCAGCCAAGCCGGACTAGATCCGGGGGAGCAGTACTTC
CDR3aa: CASSQAGLDPGEQYF

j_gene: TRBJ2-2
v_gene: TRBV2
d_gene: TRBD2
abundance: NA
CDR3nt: TGTGCCAGCTGCCTGGGACTAGCGGGAGGGCTAGACACCGGGGAGCTGTTTTTT
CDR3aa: CASCLGLAGGLDTGELFF

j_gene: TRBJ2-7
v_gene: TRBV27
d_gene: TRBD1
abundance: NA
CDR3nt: TGTGCCAGCAGTCTACGACAGGGCGAGCAGTACTTC
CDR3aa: CASSLRQGEQYF

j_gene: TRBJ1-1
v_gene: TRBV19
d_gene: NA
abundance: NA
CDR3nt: TGTGCCAGTTGGCGCCAGGGAGAGAGGGGCACTGAAGCTTTCTTT
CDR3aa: CASWRQGERGTEAFF

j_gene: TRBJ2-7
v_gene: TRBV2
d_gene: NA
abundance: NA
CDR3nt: TGTGCCAGCAGGGACGGAAACTACGAGCAGTACTTC
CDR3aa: CASRDGNYEQYF

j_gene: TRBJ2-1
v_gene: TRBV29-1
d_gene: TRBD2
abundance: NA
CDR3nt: TGCAGCGTTGGGAGTAGCGGGCGGCGGGATGAGCAGTTCTTC
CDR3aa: CSVGSSGRRDEQFF

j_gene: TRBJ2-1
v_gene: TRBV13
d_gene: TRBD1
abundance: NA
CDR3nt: TGTGCCAGCAGGCAACGGACAGGGACTTACAATGAGCAGTTCTTC
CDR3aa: CASRQRTGTYNEQFF

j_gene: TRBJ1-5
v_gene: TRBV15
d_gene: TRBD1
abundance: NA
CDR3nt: TGTGCCACCAGCAGTCCCGGGACAGCTAGCAATCAGCCCCAGCATTTT
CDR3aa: CATSSPGTASNQPQHF

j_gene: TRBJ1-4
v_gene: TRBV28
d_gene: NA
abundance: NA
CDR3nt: TGTGCCAGCAGTCTATCAGGGGCCACTAATGAAAAACTGTTTTTT
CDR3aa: CASSLSGATNEKLFF

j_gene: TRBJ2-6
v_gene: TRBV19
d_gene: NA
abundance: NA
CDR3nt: TGTGCCAGTAGTATTGGACTAGTTGGGACATCTGGGGCCAACGTCCTGACTTTC
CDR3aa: CASSIGLVGTSGANVLTF

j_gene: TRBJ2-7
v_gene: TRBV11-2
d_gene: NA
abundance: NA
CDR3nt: TGTGCCAGCAGCCCCGTCCCCGTCGGGTATACCTACGAGCAGTACTTC
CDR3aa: CASSPVPVGYTYEQYF

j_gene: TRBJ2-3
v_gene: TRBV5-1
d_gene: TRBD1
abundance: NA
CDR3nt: TGCGCCAGCAGCGAGGGACAGTATAGCACAGATACGCAGTATTTT
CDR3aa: CASSEGQYSTDTQYF

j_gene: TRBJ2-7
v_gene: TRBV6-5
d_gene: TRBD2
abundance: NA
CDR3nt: TGTGCCAGCAGTTGGGGGACTAGCAGCGAGCAGTACTTC
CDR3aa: CASSWGTSSEQYF